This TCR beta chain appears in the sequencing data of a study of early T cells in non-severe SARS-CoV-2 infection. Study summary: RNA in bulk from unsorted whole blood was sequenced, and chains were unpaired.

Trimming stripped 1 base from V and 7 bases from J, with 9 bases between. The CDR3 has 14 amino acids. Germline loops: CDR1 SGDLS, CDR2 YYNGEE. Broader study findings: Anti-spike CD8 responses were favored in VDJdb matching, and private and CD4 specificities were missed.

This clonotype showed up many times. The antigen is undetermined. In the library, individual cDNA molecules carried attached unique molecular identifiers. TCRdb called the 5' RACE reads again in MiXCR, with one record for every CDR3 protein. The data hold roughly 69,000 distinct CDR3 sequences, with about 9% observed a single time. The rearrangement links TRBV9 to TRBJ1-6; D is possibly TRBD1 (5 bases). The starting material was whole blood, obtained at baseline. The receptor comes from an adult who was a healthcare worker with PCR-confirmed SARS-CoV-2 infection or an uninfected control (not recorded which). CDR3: CASSVRGANSPLHF. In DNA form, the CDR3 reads TGTGCCAGCAGCGTACGAGGGGCGAATTCACCCCTCCACTTT.